The clone carrying this TCR beta chain was observed many times. The V and J ends lost 2 bases and 5 bases respectively, with 3 bases between them. CDR1 MDHEN and CDR2 SYDVKM come from the germline V gene. There are 11 residues in the CDR3. This sample is part of a study of patients with pleural tuberculosis. TCRdb reprocessed the reads with MiXCR, giving one entry per CDR3 protein. The sample carries 45,000 to 60,000 distinct CDR3 sequences, under 8.5% recorded once. The receptor was isolated from a human donor with pleural tuberculosis. The rearrangement uses TRBV28 and TRBJ2-5; D gene ambiguous. CDR3 coding DNA: TGTGCCAGCAGTTTAAGGGAGACCCAGTACTTC. It encodes CASSLRETQYF.